The rows below give T cell receptor beta chains drawn from one sample of a study of shared clonotypes between healthy human individuals. Profiled with immunoSEQ multiplex PCR; TCRdb holds only in-frame clones, not every one. The repertoire holds about 1 million clones, with approximately 76% as singletons. Input material: memory CD4+ T cells sorted from blood. These TCRs come from a man younger than 35 in good health. Each CDR3 is given with its conserved first and last residue. D genes are given only for firm matches. Clone size is shown for a subset of rows, as once, few, many or a class of expanded clone.

j_call clone_size d_call v_call cdr3_aa cdr3_nt
TRBJ1-5 NA NA TRBV6-1 CATRGGSNQPQHF TGTGCCACCCGGGGGGGATCCAATCAGCCCCAGCATTTT
TRBJ2-3 few TRBD2 TRBV4-1 CASSRTSVGPTDTQYF TGCGCCAGCAGCCGGACTAGCGTGGGTCCCACAGATACGCAGTATTTT
TRBJ2-3 NA TRBD1 TRBV6-1 CASSEGDRASDTQYF TGTGCCAGCAGTGAAGGGGACAGGGCATCAGATACGCAGTATTTT
TRBJ2-7 NA NA TRBV9 CASSPRTDSYEQYF TGTGCCAGCAGCCCCCGGACAGACTCCTACGAGCAGTACTTC
TRBJ2-6 NA TRBD1 TRBV5-4 CASSSPGQGTGANVLTF TGTGCCAGCAGCTCCCCGGGACAGGGGACTGGGGCCAACGTCCTGACTTTC
TRBJ2-5 NA TRBD2 TRBV5-4 CASSLTTGGQETQYF TGTGCCAGCAGTCTGACTACGGGGGGGCAAGAGACCCAGTACTTC
TRBJ2-3 NA TRBD2 TRBV6-5 CASKDAGGSTDTQYF TGTGCCAGCAAAGACGCGGGGGGGAGCACAGATACGCAGTATTTT
TRBJ2-2 NA TRBD1 TRBV25-1 CASTSSGGYTGELFF TGTGCCAGCACCTCCTCAGGGGGCTACACCGGGGAGCTGTTTTTT
TRBJ2-7 few TRBD2 TRBV4-1 CASSQDRLAGSYEQYF TGCGCCAGCAGCCAAGACCGGCTAGCGGGGAGTTACGAGCAGTACTTC
TRBJ1-2 once NA TRBV28 CASSPMGRSYGYTF TGTGCCAGCAGTCCGATGGGAAGGAGCTATGGCTACACCTTC
TRBJ1-1 NA NA TRBV19 CASSTDMNTEAFF TGTGCCAGTAGTACGGATATGAACACTGAAGCTTTCTTT
TRBJ1-6 NA NA TRBV5-4 CASSPPGGNYNSPLHF TGTGCCAGCAGCCCGCCCGGAGGGAACTATAATTCACCCCTCCACTTT
TRBJ1-5 once TRBD1 TRBV27 CASSKGGQGGNYQPQHF TGTGCCAGCAGTAAGGGGGGACAGGGAGGGAATTATCAGCCCCAGCATTTT
TRBJ1-1 few NA TRBV7-2 CASSLGALGSTEAFF TGTGCCAGCAGCTTAGGTGCTTTGGGGAGCACTGAAGCTTTCTTT
TRBJ2-3 NA NA TRBV11-2 CASSQITDTQYF TGTGCCAGCAGCCAGATAACCGATACGCAGTATTTT
TRBJ1-6 NA NA TRBV30 CAWTTGTMPFLNSPLHF TGTGCCTGGACGACAGGAACAATGCCCTTCCTTAATTCACCCCTCCACTTT
TRBJ2-7 NA TRBD2 TRBV6-5 CASPQLAEFYEQYF TGTGCCAGCCCCCAACTAGCGGAATTCTACGAGCAGTACTTC
TRBJ2-2 few TRBD2 TRBV4-1 CASSQAGGASGELFF TGCGCCAGCAGCCAAGCGGGGGGGGCGTCCGGGGAGCTGTTTTTT
TRBJ1-2 NA NA TRBV5-6 CASSKRAGYTF TGTGCCAGCAGCAAGAGGGCCGGCTACACCTTC
TRBJ1-6 NA NA TRBV21-1 CASSKAETGPPPLHF TGTGCCAGCAGCAAAGCTGAGACAGGGCCTCCACCCCTCCACTTT
TRBJ1-6 few NA TRBV27 CASRAKGTANSPLHF TGTGCCAGCAGAGCAAAGGGGACCGCGAATTCACCCCTCCACTTT
TRBJ1-3 NA NA TRBV2 CASRSQVSGNTIYF TGTGCCAGCAGAAGTCAGGTCTCTGGAAACACCATATATTTT
TRBJ2-7 NA NA TRBV9 CASSGPGLPSF TGTGCCAGCAGCGGGCCGGGACTTCCGAGCTTC